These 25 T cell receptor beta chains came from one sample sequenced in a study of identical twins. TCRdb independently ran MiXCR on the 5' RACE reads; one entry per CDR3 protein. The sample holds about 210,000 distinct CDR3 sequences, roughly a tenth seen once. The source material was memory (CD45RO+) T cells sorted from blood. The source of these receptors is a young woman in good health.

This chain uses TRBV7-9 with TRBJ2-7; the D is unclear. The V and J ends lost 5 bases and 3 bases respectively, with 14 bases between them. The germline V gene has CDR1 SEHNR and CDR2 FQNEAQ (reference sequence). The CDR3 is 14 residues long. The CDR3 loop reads CASSIEYRSYEQYF. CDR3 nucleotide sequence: TGTGCCAGCAGCATAGAATACAGAAGCTACGAGCAGTACTTC.

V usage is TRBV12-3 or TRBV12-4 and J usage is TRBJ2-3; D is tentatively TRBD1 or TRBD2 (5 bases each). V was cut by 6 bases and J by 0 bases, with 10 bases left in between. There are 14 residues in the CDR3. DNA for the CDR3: TGTGCCAGCAGACTTGGGACGAGCACAGATACGCAGTATTTT. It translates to CASRLGTSTDTQYF.

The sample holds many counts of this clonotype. DNA for the CDR3: TGTGCCAGCAAAAGGGACAGCTCGTGGGGCTACAATGAGCAGTTCTTC. Protein product: CASKRDSSWGYNEQFF. The gene calls are TRBV11-2 and TRBJ2-1; 7 bases fit TRBD1. The CDR3 has 16 amino acids. J lost 3 bases, V lost 7 bases, and 12 bases had no gene match. Germline CDR1 SGHAT, CDR2 FQNNGV.

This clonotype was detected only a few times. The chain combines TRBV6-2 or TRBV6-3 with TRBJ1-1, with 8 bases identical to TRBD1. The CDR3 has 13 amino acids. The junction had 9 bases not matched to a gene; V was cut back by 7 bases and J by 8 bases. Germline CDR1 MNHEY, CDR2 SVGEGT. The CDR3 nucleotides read TGTGCCAGCACTTGGGACAGGTTGAAAGAAGCTTTCTTT. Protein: CASTWDRLKEAFF.

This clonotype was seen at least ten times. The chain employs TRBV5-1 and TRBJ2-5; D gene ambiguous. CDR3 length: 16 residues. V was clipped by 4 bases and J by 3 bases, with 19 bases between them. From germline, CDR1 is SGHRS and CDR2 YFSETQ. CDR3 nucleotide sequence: TGCGCCAGCAGCAACAATTTGGTAACAGACGAAGAGACCCAGTACTTC. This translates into CASSNNLVTDEETQYF.

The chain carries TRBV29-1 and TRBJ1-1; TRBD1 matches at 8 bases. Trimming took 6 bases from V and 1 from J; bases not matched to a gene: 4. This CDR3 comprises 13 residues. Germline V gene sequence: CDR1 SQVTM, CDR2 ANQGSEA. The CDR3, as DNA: TGCAGCGTCTCAGGGGGCCCGAACACTGAAGCTTTCTTT. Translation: CSVSGGPNTEAFF.

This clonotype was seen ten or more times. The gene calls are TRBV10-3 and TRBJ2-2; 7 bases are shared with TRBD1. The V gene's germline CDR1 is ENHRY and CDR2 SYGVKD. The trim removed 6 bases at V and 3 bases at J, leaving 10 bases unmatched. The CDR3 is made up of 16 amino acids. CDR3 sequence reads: CAIRDEGQRYTGELFF. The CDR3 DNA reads TGTGCCATCAGGGACGAGGGACAGCGGTACACCGGGGAGCTGTTTTTT.

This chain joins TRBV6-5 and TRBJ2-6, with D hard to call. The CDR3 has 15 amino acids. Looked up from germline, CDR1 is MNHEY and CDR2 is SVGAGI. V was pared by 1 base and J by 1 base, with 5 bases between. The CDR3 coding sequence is TGTGCCAGCAGTTACTATGCATCTGGGGCCAACGTCCTGACTTTC. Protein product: CASSYYASGANVLTF.

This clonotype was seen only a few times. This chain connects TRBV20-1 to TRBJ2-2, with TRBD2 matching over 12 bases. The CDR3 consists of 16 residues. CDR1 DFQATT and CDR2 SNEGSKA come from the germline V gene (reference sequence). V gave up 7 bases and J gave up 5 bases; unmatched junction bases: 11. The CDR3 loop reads CSVHQRLAGETGELFF. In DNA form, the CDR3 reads TGCAGTGTTCACCAGCGACTAGCGGGGGAGACCGGGGAGCTGTTTTTT.

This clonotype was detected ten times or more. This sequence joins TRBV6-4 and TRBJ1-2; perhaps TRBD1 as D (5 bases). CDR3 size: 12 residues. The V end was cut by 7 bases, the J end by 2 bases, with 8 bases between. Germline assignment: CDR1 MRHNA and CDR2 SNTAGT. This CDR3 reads CASTRGNYGYTF. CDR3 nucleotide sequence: TGTGCCAGCACCCGGGGCAACTATGGCTACACCTTC.

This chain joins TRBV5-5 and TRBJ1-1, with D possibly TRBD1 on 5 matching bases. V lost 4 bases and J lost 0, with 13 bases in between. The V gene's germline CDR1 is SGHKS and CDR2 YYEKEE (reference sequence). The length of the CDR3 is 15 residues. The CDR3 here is CASSPRGHMNTEAFF. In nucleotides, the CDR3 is TGTGCCAGCAGCCCCCGCGGACACATGAACACTGAAGCTTTCTTT.

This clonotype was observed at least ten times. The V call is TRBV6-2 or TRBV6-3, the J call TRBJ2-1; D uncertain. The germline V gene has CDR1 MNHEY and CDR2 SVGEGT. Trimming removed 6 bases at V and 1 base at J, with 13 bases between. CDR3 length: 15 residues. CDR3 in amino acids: CASSRTDPSYNEQFF. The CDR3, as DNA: TGTGCCAGCAGCCGGACGGATCCTTCCTACAATGAGCAGTTCTTC.

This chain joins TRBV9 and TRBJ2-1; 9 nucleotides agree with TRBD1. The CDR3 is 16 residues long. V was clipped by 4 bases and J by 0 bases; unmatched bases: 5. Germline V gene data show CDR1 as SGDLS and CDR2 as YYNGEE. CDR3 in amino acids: CASSHPTGGSYNEQFF. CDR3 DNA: TGTGCCAGCAGCCACCCGACAGGGGGCTCCTACAATGAGCAGTTCTTC. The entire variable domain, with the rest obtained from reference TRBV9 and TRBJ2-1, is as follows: DSGVTQTPKHLITATGQRVTLRCSPRSGDLSVYWYQQSLDQGLQFLIQYYNGEERAKGNILERFSAQQFPDLHSELNLSSLELGDSALYFCASSHPTGGSYNEQFFGPGTRLTVL.

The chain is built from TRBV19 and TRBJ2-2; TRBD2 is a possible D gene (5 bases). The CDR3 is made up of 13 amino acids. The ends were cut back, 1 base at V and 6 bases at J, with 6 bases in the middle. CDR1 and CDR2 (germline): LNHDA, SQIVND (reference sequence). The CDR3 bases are TGTGCCAGTAGTATAGGAGGGTCCGGGGAGCTGTTTTTT. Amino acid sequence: CASSIGGSGELFF.

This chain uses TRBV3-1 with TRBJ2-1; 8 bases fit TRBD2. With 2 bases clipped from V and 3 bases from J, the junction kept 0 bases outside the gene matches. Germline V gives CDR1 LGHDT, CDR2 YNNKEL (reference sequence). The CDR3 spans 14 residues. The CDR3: CASSQTSGYNEQFF. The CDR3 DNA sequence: TGTGCCAGCAGCCAAACTAGCGGCTACAATGAGCAGTTCTTC.

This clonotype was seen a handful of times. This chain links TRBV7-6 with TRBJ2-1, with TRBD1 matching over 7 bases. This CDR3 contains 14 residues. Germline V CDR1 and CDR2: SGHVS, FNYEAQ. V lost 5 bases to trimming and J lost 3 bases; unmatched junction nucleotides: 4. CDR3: CASSGDSFYNEQFF. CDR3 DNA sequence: TGTGCCAGCAGCGGGGACAGCTTCTACAATGAGCAGTTCTTC.

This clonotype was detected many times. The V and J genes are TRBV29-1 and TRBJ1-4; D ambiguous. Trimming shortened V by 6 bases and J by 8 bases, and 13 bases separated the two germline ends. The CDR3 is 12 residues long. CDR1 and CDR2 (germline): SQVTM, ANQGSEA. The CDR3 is CSVRHGVEKLFF. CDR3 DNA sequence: TGCAGCGTGAGACATGGAGTGGAAAAACTGTTTTTT.

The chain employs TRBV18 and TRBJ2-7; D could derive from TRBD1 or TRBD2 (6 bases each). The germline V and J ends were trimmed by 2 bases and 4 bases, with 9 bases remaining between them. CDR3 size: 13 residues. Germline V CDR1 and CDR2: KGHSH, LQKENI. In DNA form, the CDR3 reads TGTGCCAGCTCACCAAGGGGGGAATACGAGCAGTACTTC. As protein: CASSPRGEYEQYF. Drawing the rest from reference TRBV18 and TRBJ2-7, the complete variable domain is NAGVMQNPRHLVRRRGQEARLRCSPMKGHSHVYWYRQLPEEGLKFMVYLQKENIIDESGMPKERFSAEFPKEGPSILRIQQVVRGDSAAYFCASSPRGEYEQYFGPGTRLTVT.

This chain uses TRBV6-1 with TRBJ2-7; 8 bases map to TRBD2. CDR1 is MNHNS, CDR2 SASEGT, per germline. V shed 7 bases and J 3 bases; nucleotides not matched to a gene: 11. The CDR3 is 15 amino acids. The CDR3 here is CASTGSGAGVYEQYF. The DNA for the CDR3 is TGTGCCAGCACAGGATCGGGAGCGGGAGTCTACGAGCAGTACTTC.

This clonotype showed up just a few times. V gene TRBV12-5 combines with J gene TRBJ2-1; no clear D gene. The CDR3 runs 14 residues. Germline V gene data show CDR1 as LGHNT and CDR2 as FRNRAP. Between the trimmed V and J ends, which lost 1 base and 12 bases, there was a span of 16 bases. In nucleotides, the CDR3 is TGTGCTAGTGGTTTGGGTTATAACTTGGAAGCGCAGTTCTTC. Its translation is CASGLGYNLEAQFF.

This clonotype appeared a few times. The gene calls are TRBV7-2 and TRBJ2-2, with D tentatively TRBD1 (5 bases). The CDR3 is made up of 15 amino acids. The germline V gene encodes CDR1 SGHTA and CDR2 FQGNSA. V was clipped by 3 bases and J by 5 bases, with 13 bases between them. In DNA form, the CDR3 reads TGTGCCAGCAGCTTCCAGGTTCAGGGTACCGGGGAGCTGTTTTTT. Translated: CASSFQVQGTGELFF.

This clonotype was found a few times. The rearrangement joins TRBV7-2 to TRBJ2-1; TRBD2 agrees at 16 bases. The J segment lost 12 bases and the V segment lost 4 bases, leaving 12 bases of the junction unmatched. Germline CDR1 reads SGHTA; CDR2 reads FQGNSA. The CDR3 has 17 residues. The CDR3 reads CASSSPPGTSGREVQFF. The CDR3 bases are TGTGCCAGCAGCTCCCCGCCCGGGACTAGCGGGAGGGAAGTGCAGTTCTTC.

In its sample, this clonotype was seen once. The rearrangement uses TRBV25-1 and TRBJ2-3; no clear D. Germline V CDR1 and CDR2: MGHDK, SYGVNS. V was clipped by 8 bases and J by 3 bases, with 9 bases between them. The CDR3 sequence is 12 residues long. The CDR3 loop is CASGKRTDTQYF. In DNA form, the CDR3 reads TGTGCCAGCGGTAAGAGAACAGATACGCAGTATTTT.

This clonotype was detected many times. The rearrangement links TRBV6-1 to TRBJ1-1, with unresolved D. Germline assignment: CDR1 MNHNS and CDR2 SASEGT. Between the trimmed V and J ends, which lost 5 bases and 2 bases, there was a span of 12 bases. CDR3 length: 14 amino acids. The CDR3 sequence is CASSTKPINTEAFF. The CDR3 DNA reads TGTGCCAGCAGTACAAAGCCCATAAACACTGAAGCTTTCTTT.

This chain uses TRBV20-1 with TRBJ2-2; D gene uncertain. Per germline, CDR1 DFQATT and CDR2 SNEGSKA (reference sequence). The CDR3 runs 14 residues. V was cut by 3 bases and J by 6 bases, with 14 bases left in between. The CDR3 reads CSARPLGSAGELFF. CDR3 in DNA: TGCAGTGCTAGGCCGCTCGGTTCGGCCGGGGAGCTGTTTTTT.